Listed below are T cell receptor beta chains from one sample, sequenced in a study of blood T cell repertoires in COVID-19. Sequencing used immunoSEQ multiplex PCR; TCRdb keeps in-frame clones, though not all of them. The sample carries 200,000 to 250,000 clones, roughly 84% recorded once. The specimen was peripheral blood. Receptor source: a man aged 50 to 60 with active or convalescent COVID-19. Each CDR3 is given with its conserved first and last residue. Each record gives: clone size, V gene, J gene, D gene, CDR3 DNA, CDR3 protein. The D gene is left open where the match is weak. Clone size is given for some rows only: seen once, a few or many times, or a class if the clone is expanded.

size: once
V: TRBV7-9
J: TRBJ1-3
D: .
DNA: TGTGCCAGCAGCTTAGGAGTTACTGGAAACACCATATATTTT
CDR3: CASSLGVTGNTIYF

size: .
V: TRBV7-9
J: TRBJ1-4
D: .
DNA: TGTGCCAGCAGCTTAGCCGGGTTACTCGATGAAAAACTGTTTTTT
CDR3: CASSLAGLLDEKLFF

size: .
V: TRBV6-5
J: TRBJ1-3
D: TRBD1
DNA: TGTGCCAGCAGTTACCGAGGGACAGGGGACACCATATATTTT
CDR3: CASSYRGTGDTIYF

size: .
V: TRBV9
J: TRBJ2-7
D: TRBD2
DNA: TGTGCCAGCAGCGAACTGGCGGGAGTCGAGTACTTC
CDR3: CASSELAGVEYF

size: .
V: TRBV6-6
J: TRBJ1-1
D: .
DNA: TGTGCCAGCACAGGGGACGAGAGCAGGGCGTCTGAAGCTTTCTTT
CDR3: CASTGDESRASEAFF

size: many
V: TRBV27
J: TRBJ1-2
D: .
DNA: TGTGCCAGCAAACTCTCCTATGGACAGCCTAACTATGGCTACACCTTC
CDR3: CASKLSYGQPNYGYTF

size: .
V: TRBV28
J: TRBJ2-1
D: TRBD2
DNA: TGTGCCAGCAGTTCTCTAGCGGGAGGGTACAATGAGCAGTTCTTC
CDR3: CASSSLAGGYNEQFF

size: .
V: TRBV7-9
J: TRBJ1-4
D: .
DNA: TGTGCCAGCAGCCGAACTCCTGATGATGCTGAAAAACTGTTTTTT
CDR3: CASSRTPDDAEKLFF

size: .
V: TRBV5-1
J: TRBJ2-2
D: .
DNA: TGCGCCAGCAGCTTGGCCGGCAGGTCCCCCGGGGAGCTGTTTTTT
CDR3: CASSLAGRSPGELFF

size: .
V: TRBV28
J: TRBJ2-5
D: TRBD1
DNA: TGTGCCAGCAGTTCCGACAGGGCCTCAGAGACCCAGTACTTC
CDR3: CASSSDRASETQYF